This T cell receptor beta chain originates from a study of cytomegalovirus exposure and HLA in healthy donors. Study results and limitations: A list of 150 to 200 TCR beta chains associated with cytomegalovirus was given.

The V end was cut by 7 bases, the J end by 6 bases, with 15 bases between. Germline CDR1 is SQVTM and CDR2 is ANQGSEA. This CDR3 comprises 13 residues. The study sampled nominally healthy donors, though unrecorded immune exposures were likely. 60 Vbeta and 13 Jbeta primers were used in PCR. Profiled with immunoSEQ multiplex PCR; TCRdb holds only in-frame clones, not every one. The sample has 150,000 to 200,000 clones; 60% to 85% are singletons. In its sample, this clone was seen once. Its specificity is not known. This receptor was obtained from a man aged 18 to 29 in good health and CMV-seronegative. The source material was PBMCs. The gene calls are TRBV29-1 and TRBJ2-2; maybe TRBD1 (6 bases). CDR3 loop: CSGRGGLAGELFF. CDR3 in DNA: TGCAGCGGGAGAGGGGGATTGGCCGGGGAGCTGTTTTTT.